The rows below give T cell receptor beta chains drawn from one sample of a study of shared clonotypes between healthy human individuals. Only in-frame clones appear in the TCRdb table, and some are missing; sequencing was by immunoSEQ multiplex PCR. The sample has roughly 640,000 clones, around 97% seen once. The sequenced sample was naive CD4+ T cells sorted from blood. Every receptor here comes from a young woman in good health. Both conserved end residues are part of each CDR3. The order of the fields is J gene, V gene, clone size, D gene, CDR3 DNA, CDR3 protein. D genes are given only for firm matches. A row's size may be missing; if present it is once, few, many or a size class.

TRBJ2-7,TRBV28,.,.,TGTGCCAGCAGTCCCCGGGACTCGTCCTACGAGCAGTACTTC,CASSPRDSSYEQYF
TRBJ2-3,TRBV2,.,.,TGTGCCAGCACCCTCGCTGGCGCGGGAAAGGCAGATACGCAGTATTTT,CASTLAGAGKADTQYF
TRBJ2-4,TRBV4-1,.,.,TGCGCCAGCAGCCAAGTAACTAGTTTCGCGTCCATCCTCCAAAACATTCAGTACTTC,CASSQVTSFASILQNIQYF
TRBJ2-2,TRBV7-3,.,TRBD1,TGTGCCAGCAGCTCTACAGGGGGCGAAACCGGGGAGCTGTTTTTT,CASSSTGGETGELFF
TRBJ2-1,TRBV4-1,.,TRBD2,TGCGCCAGCAGCTATTTAGCGGGAGTCTCCAATGAGCAGTTCTTC,CASSYLAGVSNEQFF
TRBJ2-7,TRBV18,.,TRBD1,TGTGCCAGCTCACCACTCGGGACAGGTCCCGAGCAGTACTTC,CASSPLGTGPEQYF
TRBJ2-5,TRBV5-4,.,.,TGTGCCAGCAGCTTGTTTTGGCGGGCCCCCCGTGAGACCCAGTACTTC,CASSLFWRAPRETQYF
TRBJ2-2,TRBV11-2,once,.,TGTGCCAGCAGCTTGTCGGCAGGGGTAACCACCGGGGAGCTGTTTTTT,CASSLSAGVTTGELFF
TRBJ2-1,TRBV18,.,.,TGTGCCAGCTCACCCAAATATGAGCAGTTCTTC,CASSPKYEQFF
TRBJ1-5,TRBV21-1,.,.,TGTGCCAGCAGCACAGCGCCCCGTGAATGGGCCGACCCACAGCCCCAGCATTTT,CASSTAPREWADPQPQHF
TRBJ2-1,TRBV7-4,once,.,TGTGCCAGCAGCCGTCGGGTGGGTGTCAATGAGCAGTTCTTC,CASSRRVGVNEQFF
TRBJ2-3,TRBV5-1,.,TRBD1,TGCGCCAGCAGCCGGACAGGGTCAGATACGCAGTATTTT,CASSRTGSDTQYF
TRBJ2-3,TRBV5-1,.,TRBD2,TGCGCCAGCAGCTTAACTGCAGGAGCGGGAACTAGCACAGATACGCAGTATTTT,CASSLTAGAGTSTDTQYF
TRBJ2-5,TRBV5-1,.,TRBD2,TGCGCCAGCAGCTTGGAAGGACTAGGGTATGAGACCCAGTACTTC,CASSLEGLGYETQYF
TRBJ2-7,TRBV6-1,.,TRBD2,TGTGCCAGCAGCTTGAGGTCTAGCGGTCCCTACGAGCAGTACTTC,CASSLRSSGPYEQYF
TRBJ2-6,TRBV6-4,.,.,TGTGCCAGCAGTTCGGAAGCCTTGACGTCTGGGGCCAACGTCCTGACTTTC,CASSSEALTSGANVLTF
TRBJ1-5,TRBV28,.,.,TGTGCCAGCGGGAGGGGGAAGACAGTGTGGAATCAGCCCCAGCATTTT,CASGRGKTVWNQPQHF
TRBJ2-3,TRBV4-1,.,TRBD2,TGCGCCAGCAGCCGAAGAGCCGGGACTAGCGGGAGCCGGGCAGATACGCAGTATTTT,CASSRRAGTSGSRADTQYF
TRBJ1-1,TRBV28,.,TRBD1,TGTGCCAGCAGCCTGGGACAGCTGAACACTGAAGCTTTCTTT,CASSLGQLNTEAFF
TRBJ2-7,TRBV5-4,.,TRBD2,TGTGCCAGCAGCTTGTTGGGGGAGGGGTTTCCGCGGGAGCAGTACTTC,CASSLLGEGFPREQYF
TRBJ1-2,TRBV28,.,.,TGTGCCAGCAGTTTTGGCGGAGCCTCTATCTATGGCTACACCTTC,CASSFGGASIYGYTF
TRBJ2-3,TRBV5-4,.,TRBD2,TGTGCCAGCAGCCCATCCGCTAGCGGGTCCACAGATACGCAGTATTTT,CASSPSASGSTDTQYF
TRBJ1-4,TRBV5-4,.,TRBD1,TGTGCCAGCAGCCCGTACCTGCAGGGGGCGCACGAAAAACTGTTTTTT,CASSPYLQGAHEKLFF
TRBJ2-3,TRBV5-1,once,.,TGCGCCAGCAGAAACTCCGGACAGAGCACAGATACGCAGTATTTT,CASRNSGQSTDTQYF
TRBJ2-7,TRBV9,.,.,TGTGCCAGCAGTGGGGCCGGGACGGCTACCTACGAGCAGTACTTC,CASSGAGTATYEQYF
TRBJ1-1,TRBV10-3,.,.,TGTGCCATCAGTGAGTCGACATTACACACTGAAGCTTTCTTT,CAISESTLHTEAFF
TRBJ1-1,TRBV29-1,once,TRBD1,TGCAGCGTTGAAGATCCCACTGGGACAGGCGCCGAAGCTTTCTTT,CSVEDPTGTGAEAFF
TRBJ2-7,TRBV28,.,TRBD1,TGTGCCAGCAGCAACCCGGGACAGGGTTCCCCCTATTATTACGAGCAGTACTTC,CASSNPGQGSPYYYEQYF
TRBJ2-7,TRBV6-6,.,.,TGTGCCAGCAGTTACGAAGGACACGAGCAGTACTTC,CASSYEGHEQYF
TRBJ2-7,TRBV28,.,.,TGTGCCAGCAGTTTATTTCAGGGAGACTACGAGCAGTACTTC,CASSLFQGDYEQYF
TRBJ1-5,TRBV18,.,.,TGTGCCAGCTCACCACCGCAGCCCCAGCATTTT,CASSPPQPQHF
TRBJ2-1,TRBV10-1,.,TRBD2,TGCGCCAGCAGTGGGCTAGCGGGAGACGTTAGTGAGCAGTTCTTC,CASSGLAGDVSEQFF
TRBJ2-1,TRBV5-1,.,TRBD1,TGCGCCAGCAATGAGGGGGCTCCGCGTAATGAGCAGTTCTTC,CASNEGAPRNEQFF
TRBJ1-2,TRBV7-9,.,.,TGTGCCAGCAGCTCGTATGTGACAGAATCTAACTATGGCTACACCTTC,CASSSYVTESNYGYTF
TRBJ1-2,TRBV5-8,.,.,TGTGCCAGCAGCTTGGCCCGCCTTTTAAACTATGGCTACACCTTC,CASSLARLLNYGYTF